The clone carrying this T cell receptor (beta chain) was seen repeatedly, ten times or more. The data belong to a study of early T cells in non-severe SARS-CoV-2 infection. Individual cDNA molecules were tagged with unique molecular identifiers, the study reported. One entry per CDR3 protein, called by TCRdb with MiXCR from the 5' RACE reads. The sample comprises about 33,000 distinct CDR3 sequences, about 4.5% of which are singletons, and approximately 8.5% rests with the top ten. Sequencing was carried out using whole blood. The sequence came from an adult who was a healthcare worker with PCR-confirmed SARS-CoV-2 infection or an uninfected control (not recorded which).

The CDR3 protein is CASSTKQGTNEQYF. CDR3 in DNA: TGTGCCAGCAGCACCAAACAGGGGACCAACGAGCAGTACTTC. The chain employs TRBV7-9 and TRBJ2-7, with 7 nucleotides matching TRBD1. From germline, CDR1 is SEHNR and CDR2 FQNEAQ (reference sequence). Germline trimming cut 5 bases from V and 5 bases from J; bases unmatched to any gene: 9. CDR3 length: 14 residues.